This T cell receptor (beta chain) was documented in a study of blood T cell repertoires in COVID-19. V was cut by 8 bases and J by 4 bases, with 9 bases left in between. CDR1 and CDR2 from the germline V gene are DFQATT and SNEGSKA (reference sequence). The length of the CDR3 is 11 residues. Assay used: immunoSEQ multiplex PCR; TCRdb lists only in-frame clones, some missing. The data hold around 220,000 clones, with more than 65% observed a single time. This sequence originates from a woman in her forties with active or convalescent COVID-19. The J gene is TRBJ1-3, the V gene TRBV20-1; no reliable D call. Sequencing was done on a sample of peripheral blood. The CDR3, as DNA: TGCAGTACGGGAGGCGGAAACACCATATATTTT. This gives the protein CSTGGGNTIYF.